The T cell receptor beta chain under discussion was sequenced for a study of cytomegalovirus exposure and HLA in healthy donors. Findings and limits, study-wide: Highly shared sequence variants in one cluster were likely a sequencing artifact.

It was with 60 Vbeta and 13 Jbeta primers that the PCR ran. This table comes from immunoSEQ multiplex PCR, and its TCRdb copy is limited to in-frame clones, with some not included. Of about 120,000 clones listed, approximately 79% are singletons. The CDR3 extends over 16 amino acids. CDR1 is LNHDA and CDR2 is SQIVND in the germline V gene (reference sequence). V gave up 4 bases and J gave up 1 base, with 14 bases separating them. On this clone: Its specificity is unknown.

This sequence joins TRBV19 and TRBJ1-5; maybe TRBD1 (5 bases). The sequencing input was PBMCs. The origin of this receptor is a man younger than 40 in good health and CMV-seronegative. The CDR3, as DNA: TGTGCCAGTAGTACCCTCCAGGGATCGAGCAATCAGCCCCAGCATTTT. Translation gives CASSTLQGSSNQPQHF.